This TCR beta chain comes out of a study of blood T cells in healthy people across ages. On this clonotype: Antigen: not known.

General study points: Expanded clonotype changes were possibly confounded by unknown donor CMV status. There were more naive CD4+ cells and higher diversity in long-lived donors than in aged donors.

With a J-beta primer mix and a sample-barcoded 5' primer, a second PCR ran roughly 6 to 11 cycles. Each of the cDNA molecules was tagged by a template-switch adaptor with 12 random nucleotides. Via MiXCR, TCRdb re-called the 5' RACE reads, giving one row per CDR3 protein. This sample has fewer than 2,000,000 distinct CDR3 sequences, with roughly 30% found just once. CDR1 and CDR2 (germline): DFQATT, SNEGSKA (reference sequence). The CDR3 sequence is 16 residues long. V lost 0 bases and J 2 bases, leaving 15 bases between the germline ends. This chain connects TRBV20-1 to TRBJ2-3, with D possibly being TRBD1 (6 bases). This clonotype originated in a woman between 25 and 40 years old in good health. What was sequenced was blood. CDR3 protein: CSARDWQGTYTDTQYF. CDR3 bases: TGCAGTGCTAGAGATTGGCAGGGGACGTACACAGATACGCAGTATTTT.